A single T cell receptor beta chain is shown here with its context. CDR1 is PRHDT, CDR2 FYEKMQ, per germline (reference sequence). This CDR3 spans 15 amino acids. Trimming shortened V by 5 bases and J by 0 bases, and 14 bases separated the two germline ends. Sequencing was performed with immunoSEQ multiplex PCR; in TCRdb, only in-frame clones are kept and a portion is missing. The table shows a few million clones, with around 93% occurring only once. This specimen belongs to a study of shared clonotypes between healthy human individuals. Cells designated naive CD8 were CD45RO-negative and were positively selected for CCR7, with terminally differentiated effector memory CD45RA+ cells excluded. Nashville, Tennessee was home to all donors, who were Caucasian adults.

The V gene is TRBV13, the J gene TRBJ2-7; D assignment may be TRBD1 or TRBD2 (5 bases each). This TCR was sampled from a man aged 18 to 30 in good health. Some clones in this sample may be carry-over from other donors' samples. Sequencing input: naive CD8+ T cells from PBMCs. This CDR3 is CASSPQGASSYEQYF. In DNA, the CDR3 is TGTGCCAGCAGCCCCCAGGGAGCGAGCTCCTACGAGCAGTACTTC.